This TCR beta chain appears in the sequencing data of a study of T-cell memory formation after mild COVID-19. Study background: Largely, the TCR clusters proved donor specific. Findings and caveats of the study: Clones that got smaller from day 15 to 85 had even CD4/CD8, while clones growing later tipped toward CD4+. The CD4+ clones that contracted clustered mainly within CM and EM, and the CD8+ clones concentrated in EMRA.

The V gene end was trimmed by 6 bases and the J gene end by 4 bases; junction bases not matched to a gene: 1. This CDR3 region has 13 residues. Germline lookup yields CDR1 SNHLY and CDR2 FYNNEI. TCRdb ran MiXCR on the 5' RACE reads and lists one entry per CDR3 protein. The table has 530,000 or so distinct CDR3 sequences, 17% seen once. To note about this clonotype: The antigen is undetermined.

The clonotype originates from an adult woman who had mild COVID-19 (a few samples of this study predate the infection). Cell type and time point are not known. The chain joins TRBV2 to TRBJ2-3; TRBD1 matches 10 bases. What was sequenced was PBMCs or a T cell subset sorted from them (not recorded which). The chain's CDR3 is CASSGQGADTQYF. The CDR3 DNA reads TGTGCCAGCAGCGGACAGGGGGCAGATACGCAGTATTTT.